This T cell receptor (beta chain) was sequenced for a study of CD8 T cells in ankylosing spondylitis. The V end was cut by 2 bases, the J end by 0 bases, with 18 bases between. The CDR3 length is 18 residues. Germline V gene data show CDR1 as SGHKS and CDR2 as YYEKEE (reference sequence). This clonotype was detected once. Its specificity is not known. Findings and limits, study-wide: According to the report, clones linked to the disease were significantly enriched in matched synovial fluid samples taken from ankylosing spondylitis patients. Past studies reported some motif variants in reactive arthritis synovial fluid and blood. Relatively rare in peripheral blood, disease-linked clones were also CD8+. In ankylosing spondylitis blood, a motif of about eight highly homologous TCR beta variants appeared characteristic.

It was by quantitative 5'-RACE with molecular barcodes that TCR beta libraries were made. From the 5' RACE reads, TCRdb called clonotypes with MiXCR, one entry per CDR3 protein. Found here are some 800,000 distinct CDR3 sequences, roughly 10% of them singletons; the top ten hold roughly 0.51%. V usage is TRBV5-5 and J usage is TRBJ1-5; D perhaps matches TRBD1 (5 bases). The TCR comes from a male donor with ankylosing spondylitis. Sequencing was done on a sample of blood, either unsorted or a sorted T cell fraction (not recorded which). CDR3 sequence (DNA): TGTGCCAGCAGCTTCTATACAGGACTAATCTATAGCAATCAGCCCCAGCATTTT. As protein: CASSFYTGLIYSNQPQHF.